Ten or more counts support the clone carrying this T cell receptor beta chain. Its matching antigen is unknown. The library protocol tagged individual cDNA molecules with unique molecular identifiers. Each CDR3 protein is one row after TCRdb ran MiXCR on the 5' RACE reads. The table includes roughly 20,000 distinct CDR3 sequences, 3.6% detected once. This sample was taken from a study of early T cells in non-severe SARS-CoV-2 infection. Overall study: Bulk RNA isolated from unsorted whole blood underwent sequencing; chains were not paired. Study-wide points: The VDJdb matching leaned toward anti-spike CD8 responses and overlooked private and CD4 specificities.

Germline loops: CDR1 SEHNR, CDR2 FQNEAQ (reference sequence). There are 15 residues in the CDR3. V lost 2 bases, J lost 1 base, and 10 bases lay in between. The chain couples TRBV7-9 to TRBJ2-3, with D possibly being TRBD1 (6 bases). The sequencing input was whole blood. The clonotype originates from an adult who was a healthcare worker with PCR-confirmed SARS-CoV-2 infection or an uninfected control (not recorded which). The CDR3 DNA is TGTGCCAGCAGCTTATCAGGGGTAGGCACAGATACGCAGTATTTT. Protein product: CASSLSGVGTDTQYF.